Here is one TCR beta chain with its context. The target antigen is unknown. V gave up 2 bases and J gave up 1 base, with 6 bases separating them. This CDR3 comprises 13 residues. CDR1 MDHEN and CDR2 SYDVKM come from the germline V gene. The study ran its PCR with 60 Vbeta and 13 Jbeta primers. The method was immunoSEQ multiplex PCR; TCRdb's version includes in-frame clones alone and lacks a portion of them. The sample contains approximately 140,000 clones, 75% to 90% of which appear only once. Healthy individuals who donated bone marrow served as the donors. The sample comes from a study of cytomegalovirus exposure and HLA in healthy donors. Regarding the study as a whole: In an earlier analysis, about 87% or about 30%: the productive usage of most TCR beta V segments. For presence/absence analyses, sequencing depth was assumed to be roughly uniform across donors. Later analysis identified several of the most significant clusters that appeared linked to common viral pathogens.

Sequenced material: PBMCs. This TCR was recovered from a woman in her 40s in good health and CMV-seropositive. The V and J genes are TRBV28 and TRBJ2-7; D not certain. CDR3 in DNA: TGTGCCAGCAGTTTAGGCTTTTCCTACGAGCAGTACTTC. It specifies CASSLGFSYEQYF.